These 5 T cell receptor beta chains were sequenced from one sample in a study of T-cell reconstitution after alpha-beta-depleted transplantation in children. Unique molecular identifiers were used to barcode this TCRbeta library. MiXCR, run by TCRdb on the PCR reads, gives a single entry per CDR3 protein. The sample has about 240,000 distinct CDR3 sequences, around 11% seen once; the top ten hold 2% to 3%. The specimen comprised PBMCs from the stem cell graft donor, sampled from the stem cell graft. Receptor source: a human donor who donated a stem cell graft to a child with acute lymphoblastic leukemia.

This clonotype has at least ten counts. The chain joins TRBV5-1 to TRBJ2-7; maybe TRBD2 (6 bases). CDR3 size: 14 residues. Trimming left V 0 bases short and J 2 bases short, with 9 bases between. Germline assignment: CDR1 SGHRS and CDR2 YFSETQ. CDR3 in amino acids: CASSLEGLPYEQYF. DNA of the CDR3: TGCGCCAGCAGCTTGGAGGGACTTCCCTACGAGCAGTACTTC.

The table lists this clonotype with a few counts. The chain recombines TRBV20-1 with TRBJ2-5; D uncertain. This CDR3 region has 13 residues. The V end was cut by 2 bases, the J end by 1 base, with 8 bases between. Germline CDR1 DFQATT, CDR2 SNEGSKA (reference sequence). The CDR3 bases are TGCAGTGCTAGACCGACAAGCCAAGAGACCCAGTACTTC. It codes for CSARPTSQETQYF.

This chain uses TRBV20-1 with TRBJ2-1, with 8 bases lining up with TRBD2. Per germline, CDR1 DFQATT and CDR2 SNEGSKA (reference sequence). This CDR3 has 13 residues. V trimming: 2 bases; J trimming: 10 bases; junction bases outside the gene matches: 7. The CDR3 loop reads CSARPSSGTEQFF. The CDR3 DNA sequence: TGCAGTGCTAGACCAAGTAGCGGGACGGAGCAGTTCTTC.

This clonotype was observed many times. This chain joins TRBV6-1 and TRBJ2-1, with 10 bases matching TRBD2. Germline V gives CDR1 MNHNS, CDR2 SASEGT. The CDR3 covers 15 residues. The J segment lost 4 bases and the V segment lost 6 bases, leaving 6 bases of the junction unmatched. CDR3 nucleotides: TGTGCCAGCAGCCCGGGACTAGCGAGATACAATGAGCAGTTCTTC. This encodes CASSPGLARYNEQFF.

This clonotype appeared many times. The V gene is TRBV9, the J gene TRBJ2-3, with TRBD2 as a possible D gene (5 bases). V lost 3 bases, J lost 0 bases, and 11 bases lay in between. The CDR3 has 15 residues. The V gene's germline CDR1 is SGDLS and CDR2 YYNGEE. The CDR3 bases are TGTGCCAGCAGCGAGGGAGCCGCTAGCACAGATACGCAGTATTTT. This translates into CASSEGAASTDTQYF.